The 15 T cell receptor beta chains below come from one sample, sequenced in a study of T cell responses to AZD1222 COVID-19 vaccine. Using immunoSEQ multiplex PCR, the repertoire was profiled, and TCRdb retains in-frame clones only, with some absent. The sample carries tens of thousands of clones, roughly 90% recorded once. The sample in question was peripheral blood, obtained on day 0 of AZD1222 vaccination. The receptors originated from an adult in good health.

The V call is TRBV5-1, the J call TRBJ2-7, with D possibly TRBD1 on 5 matching bases. The CDR3 runs 13 residues. V lost 8 bases, J lost 5 bases, and 17 bases lay in between. Germline V gene lookup returns CDR1 SGHRS and CDR2 YFSETQ. The CDR3 DNA is TGCGCCAGTGGAAAACAGGATCTCAACGAGCAGTACTTC. Its protein is CASGKQDLNEQYF.

For the CDR3, the DNA is TGTGCCAGCAGCTTAGCCGGTTACTACAATGAGCAGTTCTTC. It translates to CASSLAGYYNEQFF. The gene calls are TRBV7-6 and TRBJ2-1; D uncertain. CDR3 length: 14 amino acids. Trimming cost V 0 bases and J 3 bases, with 6 bases left between them. The germline V gene encodes CDR1 SGHVS and CDR2 FNYEAQ.

The chain uses TRBV13 and TRBJ2-1; the D is unclear. Germline CDR1 and CDR2: PRHDT and FYEKMQ (reference sequence). V gave up 4 bases and J gave up 7 bases, with 5 bases separating them. The CDR3 is made up of 11 amino acids. CDR3 residues: CASSSANEQFF. The CDR3 DNA sequence: TGTGCCAGCAGCTCGGCGAATGAGCAGTTCTTC.

V usage is TRBV14 and J usage is TRBJ2-7, with 8 bases that match TRBD1. The CDR3 is 16 amino acids. Germline loops: CDR1 SGHDN, CDR2 FVKESK. After removal of 4 bases from V and 7 bases from J, the junction contained 15 bases not matched to a gene. The CDR3 spells CASSPLFDQGAGEQYF. The DNA for the CDR3 is TGTGCCAGCAGCCCCCTCTTTGATCAGGGGGCTGGAGAGCAGTACTTC.

The V gene is TRBV19, the J gene TRBJ2-2; D unclear. Germline values: CDR1 LNHDA, CDR2 SQIVND (reference sequence). The CDR3 is 14 amino acids. Deletions cut 3 bases from V and 2 bases from J, with 7 bases between. CDR3 DNA: TGTGCCAGTAGTATGTGGGTTAACACCGGGGAGCTGTTTTTT. Residues: CASSMWVNTGELFF. Full variable domain (outside the CDR3, taken from reference TRBV19 and TRBJ2-2): DGGITQSPKYLFRKEGQNVTLSCEQNLNHDAMYWYRQDPGQGLRLIYYSQIVNDFQKGDIAEGYSVSREKKESFPLTVTSAQKNPTAFYLCASSMWVNTGELFFGEGSRLTVL.

This clone was seen a few times. The genes are TRBV24-1 and TRBJ2-2; D is undetermined. The length of the CDR3 is 16 residues. V shed 1 base and J shed 1 base, with 9 bases lying between them. Germline assignment: CDR1 KGHDR and CDR2 SFDVKD. The DNA for the CDR3 is TGTGCCACCAGTGATTTTCATTCCAGGAACACCGGGGAGCTGTTTTTT. Protein sequence: CATSDFHSRNTGELFF.

The chain recombines TRBV13 with TRBJ1-2; perhaps TRBD1 as D (5 bases). The ends were cut back, 5 bases at V and 8 bases at J, with 15 bases in the middle. Germline CDR1 reads PRHDT; CDR2 reads FYEKMQ (reference sequence). The CDR3 is 13 amino acids. CDR3 amino acids: CASSQSGLWGYTF. The DNA of the CDR3 is TGTGCCAGCAGCCAATCAGGGTTATGGGGCTACACCTTC.

V usage is TRBV27 and J usage is TRBJ1-5; a possible D gene is TRBD1 (5 bases). This CDR3 has 14 amino acids. Per the germline V gene, CDR1 is MNHEY and CDR2 is SMNVEV (reference sequence). Trimming took 6 bases from V and 11 from J, leaving 20 bases between them. CDR3 residues: CASRETGGSGSQHF. The CDR3, as DNA: TGTGCCAGCAGAGAAACGGGGGGTTCAGGGTCCCAGCATTTT.

As regards this clone: Lacking the conserved final phenylalanine or tryptophan, this CDR3 likely reflects a read error. The DNA is left out, because the CDR3 cannot be placed on it with certainty; the CDR3 is given as TCRdb lists it. This chain links TRBV6-7 with TRBJ1-1; the table assigns TRBD1, which was not confirmed against the DNA. TRBV6-7 is recorded as an ORF, its role being uncertain. The CDR3 is 10 amino acids long, termini counted. This chain's CDR3 is CASRSPNRDG.

In this sample, this clone turned up a few times. CDR3 DNA sequence: TGTGCCAGCAGTCTTACAGGGGGGGGTGGCTACACCTTC. It yields the protein CASSLTGGGGYTF. The rearrangement joins TRBV3-1 (or the pseudogene TRBV3-2) to TRBJ1-2; 8 nucleotides agree with TRBD1. Losses at the gene ends were 6 bases for V and 7 bases for J; bases not matched to a gene: 7. Per germline, CDR1 LGHDT and CDR2 YNNKEL (reference sequence). The CDR3 runs 13 residues.

The chain carries TRBV11-3 and TRBJ2-3, with 15 bases lining up with TRBD2. CDR3 length equals 19 residues. Germline V gene sequence: CDR1 SGHNT, CDR2 YENEEA. V was clipped by 5 bases and J by 4 bases; unmatched bases: 13. The CDR3 reads CASSPWGTSGRTLADTQYF. The CDR3 region has the DNA TGTGCCAGCAGCCCCTGGGGGACTAGCGGGAGGACCCTGGCAGATACGCAGTATTTT.

J is TRBJ2-2 and V is TRBV3-1 (or the pseudogene TRBV3-2); the match to TRBD2 covers 7 bases. The CDR3 is 14 amino acids. Germline V gene data show CDR1 as LGHDT and CDR2 as YNNKEL (reference sequence). V trimming: 0 bases; J trimming: 5 bases; junction bases outside the gene matches: 0. CDR3 sequence reads: CASSQEGGTGELFF. The CDR3 DNA reads as TGTGCCAGCAGCCAAGAGGGAGGGACCGGGGAGCTGTTTTTT.

This clone came up once. V gene TRBV21-1 combines with J gene TRBJ2-3; the table's TRBD1 call for D was not verified on the DNA. TRBV21-1 is reported as a pseudogene. CDR3 size: 16 residues. CDR3: CASSPTSDTSTDTQYF. CDR3 sequence (DNA): TGTGCCAGCAGCCCGACATCGGACACAAGCACAGATACGCAGTATTTT.

The chain employs TRBV19 and TRBJ1-3; perhaps TRBD1 as D (6 bases). The CDR3 is made up of 14 amino acids. Germline CDR1 reads LNHDA; CDR2 reads SQIVND (reference sequence). V lost 6 bases and J 4 bases, leaving 13 bases between the germline ends. The CDR3 nucleotides read TGTGCCAGTAGAGGTCCAGGGGAGGGAAACACCATATATTTT. Translating gives CASRGPGEGNTIYF.

This rearrangement joins TRBV6-1 to TRBJ2-5, with 12 bases identical to TRBD2. This CDR3 comprises 16 residues. Germline V gene lookup returns CDR1 MNHNS and CDR2 SASEGT. V lost 4 bases, J lost 1 base, and 4 bases stayed unmatched. The CDR3 region has the DNA TGTGCCAGCAGTGGTCGGACTAGCGGGGCCCAAGAGACCCAGTACTTC. As protein: CASSGRTSGAQETQYF.